This T cell receptor (beta chain) comes out of a study of T cell responses to AZD1222 COVID-19 vaccine. Study summary: Investigators merged groups given second doses at roughly 4 or roughly 12 weeks.

Study outcomes and limitations: Only six individuals given AZD1222 were seropositive at baseline. The donor group comprised mostly white British people and more females; the analysis possibly underestimated clonal diversity.

About this clone itself: Its antigen is undetermined.

Trimming pared 1 base from V and 4 bases from J, leaving 8 bases between. The CDR3 consists of 13 residues. Germline V gene lookup returns CDR1 MDHEN and CDR2 SYDVKM. TCRdb keeps only in-frame clones here, not all; method: immunoSEQ multiplex PCR. The sample holds 77,000 or so clones, over 75% seen once. This rearrangement joins TRBV28 to TRBJ2-7; weak D call: TRBD1 (5 bases). The sequencing here drew on peripheral blood, taken on day 0 of AZD1222 vaccination. The sequence was obtained from an adult in good health. Written as DNA, the CDR3 is TGTGCCAGCAGTTTATCAGGGAATTACGAGCAGTACTTC. It specifies CASSLSGNYEQYF.